The present entry profiles one T cell receptor beta chain with its context. This sample is drawn from a study of blood T cell repertoires in COVID-19. As for the study in general: There were acute and convalescent COVID-19 samples, and they came from the United States, Italy and Spain. Sample material is recorded as cDNA or gDNA derived from T cells, B-cell-depleted T cells, or PBMCs.

Original methodology: Estimation of nucleated cell counts relied on the amplification of reference gene primers. Assay used: immunoSEQ multiplex PCR; TCRdb lists only in-frame clones, some missing. The V and J calls and clone size come from that table; D and trimming were worked out from the DNA. The sample has 90,000 to 120,000 clones, more than 70% seen once; the top ten hold 4% to 4.5%. Per germline, CDR1 LGHNA and CDR2 YSLEER. The germline V and J ends were trimmed by 0 bases and 9 bases, with 9 bases remaining between them. CDR3 length: 13 residues. The V call is TRBV4-3, the J call TRBJ2-4; perhaps TRBD1 as D (6 bases). This receptor was obtained from a man in his 70s with acute or convalescent COVID-19. The sample consisted of peripheral blood. In DNA form, the CDR3 reads TGCGCCAGCAGCCAAGAAACAGGGTTCATTCAGTACTTC. Its protein product is CASSQETGFIQYF.